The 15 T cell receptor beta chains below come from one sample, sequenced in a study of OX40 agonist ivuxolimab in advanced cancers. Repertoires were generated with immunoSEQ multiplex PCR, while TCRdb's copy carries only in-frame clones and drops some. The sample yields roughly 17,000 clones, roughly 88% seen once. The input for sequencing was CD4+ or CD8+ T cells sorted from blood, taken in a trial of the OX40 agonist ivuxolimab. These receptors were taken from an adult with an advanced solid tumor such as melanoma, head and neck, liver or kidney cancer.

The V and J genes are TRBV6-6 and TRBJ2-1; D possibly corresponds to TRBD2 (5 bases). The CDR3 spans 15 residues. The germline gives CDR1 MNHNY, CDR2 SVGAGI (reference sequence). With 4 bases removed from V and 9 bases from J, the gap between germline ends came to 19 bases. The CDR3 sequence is CASSLSWSGSPEQFF. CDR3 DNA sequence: TGTGCCAGCAGTTTGTCATGGAGCGGAAGTCCTGAGCAGTTCTTC.

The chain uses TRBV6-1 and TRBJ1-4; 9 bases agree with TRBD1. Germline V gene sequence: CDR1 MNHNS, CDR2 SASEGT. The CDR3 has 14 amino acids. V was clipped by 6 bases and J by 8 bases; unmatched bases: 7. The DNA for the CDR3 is TGTGCCAGCAGAGAACAGGGGGCTTGGGAAAAACTGTTTTTT. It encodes CASREQGAWEKLFF.

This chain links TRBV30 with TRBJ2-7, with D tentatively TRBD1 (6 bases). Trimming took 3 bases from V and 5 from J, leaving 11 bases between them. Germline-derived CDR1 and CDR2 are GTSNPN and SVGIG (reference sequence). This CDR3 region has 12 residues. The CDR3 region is CAWRGEGDEQYF. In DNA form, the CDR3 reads TGTGCCTGGAGAGGAGAGGGGGACGAGCAGTACTTC.

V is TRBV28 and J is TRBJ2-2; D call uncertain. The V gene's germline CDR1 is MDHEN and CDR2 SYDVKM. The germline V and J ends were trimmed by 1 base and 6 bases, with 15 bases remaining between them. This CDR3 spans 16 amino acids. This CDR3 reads CASSLYISLASGELFF. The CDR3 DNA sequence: TGTGCCAGCAGTTTATACATTTCCTTGGCGTCCGGGGAGCTGTTTTTT.

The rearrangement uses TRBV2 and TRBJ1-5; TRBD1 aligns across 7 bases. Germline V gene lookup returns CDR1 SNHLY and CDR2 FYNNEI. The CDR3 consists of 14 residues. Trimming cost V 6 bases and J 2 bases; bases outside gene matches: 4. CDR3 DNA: TGTGCCAGCAGCCCGGGACAGCGCAATCAGCCCCAGCATTTT. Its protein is CASSPGQRNQPQHF. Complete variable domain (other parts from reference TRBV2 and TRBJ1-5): EPEVTQTPSHQVTQMGQEVILRCVPISNHLYFYWYRQILGQKVEFLVSFYNNEISEKSEIFDDQFSVERPDGSNFTLKIRSTKLEDSAMYFCASSPGQRNQPQHFGDGTRLSIL.

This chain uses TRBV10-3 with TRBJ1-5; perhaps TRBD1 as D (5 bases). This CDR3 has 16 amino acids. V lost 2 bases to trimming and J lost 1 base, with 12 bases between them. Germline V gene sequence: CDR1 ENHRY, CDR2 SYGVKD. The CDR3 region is CAISEGLGGSNQPQHF. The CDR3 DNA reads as TGTGCCATCAGTGAGGGGCTGGGGGGGAGCAATCAGCCCCAGCATTTT.

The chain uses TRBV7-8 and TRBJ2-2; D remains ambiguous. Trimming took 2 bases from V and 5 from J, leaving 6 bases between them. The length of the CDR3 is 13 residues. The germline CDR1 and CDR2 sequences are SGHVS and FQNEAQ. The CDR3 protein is CASSLSSTGELFF. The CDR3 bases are TGTGCCAGCAGCTTAAGTAGTACCGGGGAGCTGTTTTTT. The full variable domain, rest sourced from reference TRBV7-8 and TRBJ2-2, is GAGVSQSPRYKVAKRGQDVALRCDPISGHVSLFWYQQALGQGPEFLTYFQNEAQLDKSGLPSDRFFAERPEGSVSTLKIQRTQQEDSAVYLCASSLSSTGELFFGEGSRLTVL.

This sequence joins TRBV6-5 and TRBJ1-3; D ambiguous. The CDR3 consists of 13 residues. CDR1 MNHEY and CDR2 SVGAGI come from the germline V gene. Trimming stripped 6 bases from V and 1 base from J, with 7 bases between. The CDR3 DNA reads TGTGCCAGCAGGGGGAGTTCTGGAAACACCATATATTTT. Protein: CASRGSSGNTIYF.

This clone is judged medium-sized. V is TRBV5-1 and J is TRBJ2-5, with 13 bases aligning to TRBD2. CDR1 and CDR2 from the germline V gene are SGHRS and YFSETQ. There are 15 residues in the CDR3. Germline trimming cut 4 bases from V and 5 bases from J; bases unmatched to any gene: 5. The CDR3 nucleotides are TGCGCCAGCAGCGCGGGGACTAGCGGGGTTGAGACCCAGTACTTC. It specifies CASSAGTSGVETQYF.

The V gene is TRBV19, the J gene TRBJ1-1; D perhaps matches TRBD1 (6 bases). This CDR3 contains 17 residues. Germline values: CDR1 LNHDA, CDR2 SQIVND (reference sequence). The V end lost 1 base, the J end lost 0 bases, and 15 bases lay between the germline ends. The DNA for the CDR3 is TGTGCCAGTAGTATAGGGTGGAACAGGGTCATGAACACTGAAGCTTTCTTT. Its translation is CASSIGWNRVMNTEAFF.

The CDR3 DNA is TGTGCCAGCAGTCCGTTAGCGGATCCCACAGATACGCAGTATTTT. This encodes CASSPLADPTDTQYF. This chain links TRBV28 with TRBJ2-3; perhaps TRBD2 as D (6 bases). Germline CDR1 MDHEN, CDR2 SYDVKM. The V gene lost 5 bases and the J gene lost 2 bases, with 14 bases spanning the gap. There are 15 residues in the CDR3.

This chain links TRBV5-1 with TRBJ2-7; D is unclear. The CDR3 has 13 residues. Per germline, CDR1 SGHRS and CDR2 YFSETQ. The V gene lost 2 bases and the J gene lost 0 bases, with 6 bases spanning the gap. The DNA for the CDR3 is TGCGCCAGCAGCTTAACTGCCTCCTACGAGCAGTACTTC. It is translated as CASSLTASYEQYF. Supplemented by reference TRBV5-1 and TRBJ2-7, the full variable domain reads KAGVTQTPRYLIKTRGQQVTLSCSPISGHRSVSWYQQTPGQGLQFLFEYFSETQRNKGNFPGRFSGRQFSNSRSEMNVSTLELGDSALYLCASSLTASYEQYFGPGTRLTVT.

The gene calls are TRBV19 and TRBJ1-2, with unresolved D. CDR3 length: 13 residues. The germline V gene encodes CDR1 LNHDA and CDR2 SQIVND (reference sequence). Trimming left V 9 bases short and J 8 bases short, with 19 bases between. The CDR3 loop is CASRIHGPAGYTF. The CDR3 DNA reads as TGTGCCAGCCGTATCCACGGGCCAGCGGGCTACACCTTC.

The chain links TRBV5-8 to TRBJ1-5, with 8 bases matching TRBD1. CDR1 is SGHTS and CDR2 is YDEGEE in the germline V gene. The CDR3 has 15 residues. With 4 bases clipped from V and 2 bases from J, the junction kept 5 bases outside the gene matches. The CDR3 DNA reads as TGTGCCAGCAGCAACGGACAGGGTGGCAATCAGCCCCAGCATTTT. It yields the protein CASSNGQGGNQPQHF.

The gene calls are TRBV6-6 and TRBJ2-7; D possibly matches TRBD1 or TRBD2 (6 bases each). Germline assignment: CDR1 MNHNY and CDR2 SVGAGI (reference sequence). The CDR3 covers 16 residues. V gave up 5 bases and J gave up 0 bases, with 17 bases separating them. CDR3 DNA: TGTGCCAGCAGTAGCGTACTAAGGGGGGACTCCTACGAGCAGTACTTC. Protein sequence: CASSSVLRGDSYEQYF.